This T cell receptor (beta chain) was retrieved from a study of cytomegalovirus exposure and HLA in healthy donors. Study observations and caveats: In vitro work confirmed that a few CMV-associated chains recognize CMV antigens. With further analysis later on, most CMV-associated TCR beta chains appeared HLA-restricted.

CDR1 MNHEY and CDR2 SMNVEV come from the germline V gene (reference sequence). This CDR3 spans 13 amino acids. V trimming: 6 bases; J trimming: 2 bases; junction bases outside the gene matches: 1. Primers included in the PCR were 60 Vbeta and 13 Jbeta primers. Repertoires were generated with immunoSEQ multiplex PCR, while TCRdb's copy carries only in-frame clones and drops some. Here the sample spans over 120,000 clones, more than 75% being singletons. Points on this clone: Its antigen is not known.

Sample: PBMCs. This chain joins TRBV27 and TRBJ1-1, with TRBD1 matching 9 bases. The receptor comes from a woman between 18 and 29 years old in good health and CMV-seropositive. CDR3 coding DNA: TGTGCCAGCAGGGGACAGGGTAACACTGAAGCTTTCTTT. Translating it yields CASRGQGNTEAFF.